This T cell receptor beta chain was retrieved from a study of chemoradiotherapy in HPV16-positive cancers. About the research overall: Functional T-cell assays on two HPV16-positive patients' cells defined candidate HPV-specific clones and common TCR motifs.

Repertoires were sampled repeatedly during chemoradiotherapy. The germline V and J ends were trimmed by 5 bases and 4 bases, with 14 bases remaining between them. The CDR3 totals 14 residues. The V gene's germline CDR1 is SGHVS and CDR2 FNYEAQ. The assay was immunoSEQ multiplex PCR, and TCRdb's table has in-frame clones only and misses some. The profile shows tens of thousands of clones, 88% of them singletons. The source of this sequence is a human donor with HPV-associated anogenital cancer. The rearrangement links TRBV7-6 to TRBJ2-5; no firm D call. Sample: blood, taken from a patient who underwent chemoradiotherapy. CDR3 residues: CASSPQGLGETQYF. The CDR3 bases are TGTGCCAGCAGCCCCCAAGGCTTGGGAGAGACCCAGTACTTC. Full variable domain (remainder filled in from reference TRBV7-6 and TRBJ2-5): GAGVSQSPRYKVTKRGQDVALRCDPISGHVSLYWYRQALGQGPEFLTYFNYEAQQDKSGLPNDRFSAERPEGSISTLTIQRTEQRDSAMYRCASSPQGLGETQYFGPGTRLLVL.